This T cell receptor beta chain was captured in a study of cytomegalovirus exposure and HLA in healthy donors. It was with 60 Vbeta and 13 Jbeta primers that the PCR ran. Profiling relied on immunoSEQ multiplex PCR, and the TCRdb table lists in-frame clones only, not all of them. This repertoire shows over 100,000 clones, roughly three fifths found once; its top ten account for more than 1.5%. The CDR3 is 12 amino acids. Trimming took off 6 bases at V and 2 bases at J, with 7 bases between the two ends. Germline V CDR1 and CDR2: MNHEY, SVGAGI. Study-wide points: A later analysis showed that HLA-associated TCR beta chains had undergone more clonal expansion than equally common others. When the data were analyzed later, several of the most significant clusters appeared to be linked to common viral pathogens.

On this clone: Its antigen is currently unknown.

This TCR derives from a young man in good health and CMV-seronegative. This chain links TRBV6-5 with TRBJ1-2; D remains unclear. Sequencing was performed on PBMCs. The CDR3 sequence is CASRYQNYGYTF. The CDR3 DNA reads as TGTGCCAGCAGGTACCAGAACTATGGCTACACCTTC.